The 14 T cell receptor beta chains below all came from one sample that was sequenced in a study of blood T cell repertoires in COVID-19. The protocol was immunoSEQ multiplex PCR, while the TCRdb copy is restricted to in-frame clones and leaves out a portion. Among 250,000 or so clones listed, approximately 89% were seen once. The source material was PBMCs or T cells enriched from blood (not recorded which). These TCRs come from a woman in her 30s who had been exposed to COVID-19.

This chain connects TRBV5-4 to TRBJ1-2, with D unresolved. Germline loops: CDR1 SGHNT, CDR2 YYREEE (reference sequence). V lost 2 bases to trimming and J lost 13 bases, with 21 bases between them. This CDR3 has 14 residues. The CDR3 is CASSFSWQATGSTF. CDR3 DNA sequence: TGTGCCAGCAGCTTTTCATGGCAGGCCACCGGTTCCACCTTC.

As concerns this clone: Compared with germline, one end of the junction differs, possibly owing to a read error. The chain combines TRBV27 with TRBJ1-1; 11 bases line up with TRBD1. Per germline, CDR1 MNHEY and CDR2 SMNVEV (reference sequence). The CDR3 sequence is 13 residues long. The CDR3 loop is CASSSGQGAGIRF. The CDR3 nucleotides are TGTGCCAGCAGTTCCGGACAGGGGGCGGGGATAAGGTTT.

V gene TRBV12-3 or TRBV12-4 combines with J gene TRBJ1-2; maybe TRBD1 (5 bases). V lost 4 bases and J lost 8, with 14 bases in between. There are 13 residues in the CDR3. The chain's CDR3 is CASSSRVIWGYTF. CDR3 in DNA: TGTGCCAGCAGTTCCAGGGTGATATGGGGCTACACCTTC.

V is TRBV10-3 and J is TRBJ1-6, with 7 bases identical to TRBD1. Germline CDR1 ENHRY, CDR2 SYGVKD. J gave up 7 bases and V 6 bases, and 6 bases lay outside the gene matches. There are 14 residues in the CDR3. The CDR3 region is CAIRDRALNSPLHF. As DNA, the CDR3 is TGTGCCATCAGAGACAGGGCACTGAATTCACCCCTCCACTTT.

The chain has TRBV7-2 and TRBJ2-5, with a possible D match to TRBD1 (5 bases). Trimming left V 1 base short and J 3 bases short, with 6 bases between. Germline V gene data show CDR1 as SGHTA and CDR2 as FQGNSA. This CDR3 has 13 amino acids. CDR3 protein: CASSLGQKETQYF. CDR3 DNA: TGTGCCAGCAGCTTAGGACAGAAAGAGACCCAGTACTTC. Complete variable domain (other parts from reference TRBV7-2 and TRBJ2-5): GAGVSQSPSNKVTEKGKDVELRCDPISGHTALYWYRQSLGQGLEFLIYFQGNSAPDKSGLPSDRFSAERTGGSVSTLTIQRTQQEDSAVYLCASSLGQKETQYFGPGTRLLVL.

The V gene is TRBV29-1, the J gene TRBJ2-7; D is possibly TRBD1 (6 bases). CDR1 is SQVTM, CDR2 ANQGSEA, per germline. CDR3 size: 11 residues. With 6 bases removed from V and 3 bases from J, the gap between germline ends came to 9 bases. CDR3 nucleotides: TGCAGCGTATTGACAGGCTACGAGCAGTACTTC. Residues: CSVLTGYEQYF.

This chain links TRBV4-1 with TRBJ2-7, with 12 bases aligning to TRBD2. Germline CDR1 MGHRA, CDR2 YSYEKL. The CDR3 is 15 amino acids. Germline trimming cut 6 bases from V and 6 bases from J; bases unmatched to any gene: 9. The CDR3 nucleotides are TGCGCCAGCAGTCGACTAGCGGGAGTCTCCGGCGAGCAGTACTTC. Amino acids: CASSRLAGVSGEQYF.

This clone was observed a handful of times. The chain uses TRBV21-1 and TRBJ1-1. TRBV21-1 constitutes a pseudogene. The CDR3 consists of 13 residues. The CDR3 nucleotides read TGTGCCAGCAGCAAAAAGAGGGACACTGAAGCTTTCTTT. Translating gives CASSKKRDTEAFF.

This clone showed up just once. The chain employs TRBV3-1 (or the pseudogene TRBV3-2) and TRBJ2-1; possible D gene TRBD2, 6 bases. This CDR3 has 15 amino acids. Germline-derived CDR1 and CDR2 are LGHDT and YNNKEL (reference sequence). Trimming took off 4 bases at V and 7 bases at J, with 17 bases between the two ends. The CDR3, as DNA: TGTGCCAGCAGCCCCCTGAGGAGGGCGGGAAATGAGCAGTTCTTC. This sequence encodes CASSPLRRAGNEQFF.

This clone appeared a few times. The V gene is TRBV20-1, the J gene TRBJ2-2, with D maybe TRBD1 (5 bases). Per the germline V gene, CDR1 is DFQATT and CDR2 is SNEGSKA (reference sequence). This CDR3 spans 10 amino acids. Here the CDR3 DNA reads TGCAACCGACAGTCCGGGGAGCTGTTTTTT. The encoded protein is CNRQSGELFF.

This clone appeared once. CDR3: CASSPLVAGEVNEQFF. Here the CDR3 DNA reads TGTGCCAGCTCACCACTAGTAGCGGGAGAGGTAAATGAGCAGTTCTTC. The chain links TRBV18 to TRBJ2-1; 9 nucleotides agree with TRBD2. This CDR3 is 16 amino acids long. The ends lost 1 base at V and 7 bases at J; junction bases unmatched: 8. Germline V lookup: CDR1 KGHSH, CDR2 LQKENI.

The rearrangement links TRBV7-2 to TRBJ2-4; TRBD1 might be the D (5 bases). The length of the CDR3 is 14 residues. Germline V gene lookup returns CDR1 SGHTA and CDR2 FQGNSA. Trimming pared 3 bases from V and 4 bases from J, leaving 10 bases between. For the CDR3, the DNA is TGTGCCAGCAGCTTCGGGCAGGGTAAAAACATTCAGTACTTC. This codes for CASSFGQGKNIQYF.

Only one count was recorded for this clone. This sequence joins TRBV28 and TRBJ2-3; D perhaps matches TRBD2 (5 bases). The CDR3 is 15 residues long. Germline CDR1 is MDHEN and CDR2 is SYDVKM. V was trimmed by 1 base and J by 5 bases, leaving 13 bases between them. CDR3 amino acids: CASSLLRAAGDTQYF. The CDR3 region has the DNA TGTGCCAGCAGTTTATTGCGGGCAGCAGGAGATACGCAGTATTTT. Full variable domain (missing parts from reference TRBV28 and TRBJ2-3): DVKVTQSSRYLVKRTGEKVFLECVQDMDHENMFWYRQDPGLGLRLIYFSYDVKMKEKGDIPEGYSVSREKKERFSLILESASTNQTSMYLCASSLLRAAGDTQYFGPGTRLTVL.

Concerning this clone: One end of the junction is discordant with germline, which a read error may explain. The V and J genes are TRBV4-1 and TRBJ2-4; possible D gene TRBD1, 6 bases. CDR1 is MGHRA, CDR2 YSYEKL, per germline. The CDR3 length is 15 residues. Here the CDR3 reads CASSQEGRGKYIQYF. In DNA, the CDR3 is TGCGCCAGCAGCCAAGAGGGCAGGGGCAAATACATTCAGTACTTC.